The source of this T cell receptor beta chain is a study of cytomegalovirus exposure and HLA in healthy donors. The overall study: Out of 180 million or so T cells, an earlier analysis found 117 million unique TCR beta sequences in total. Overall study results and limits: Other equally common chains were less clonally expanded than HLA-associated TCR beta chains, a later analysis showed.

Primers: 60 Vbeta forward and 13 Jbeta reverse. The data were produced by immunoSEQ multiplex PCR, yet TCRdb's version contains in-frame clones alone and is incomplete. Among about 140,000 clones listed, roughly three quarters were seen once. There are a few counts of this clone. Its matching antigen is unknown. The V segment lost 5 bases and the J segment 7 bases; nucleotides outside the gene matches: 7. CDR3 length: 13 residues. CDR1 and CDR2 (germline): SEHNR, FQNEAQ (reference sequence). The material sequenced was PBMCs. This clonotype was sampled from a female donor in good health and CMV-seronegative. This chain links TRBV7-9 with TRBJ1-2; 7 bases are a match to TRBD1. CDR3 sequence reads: CASSAQGVGGYTF. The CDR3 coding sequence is TGTGCCAGCAGCGCTCAGGGGGTTGGTGGCTACACCTTC.